This TCR beta chain came from a study of CD8+ T cells in alopecia areata. Study-wide points: Among the cells sequenced in scalp samples are also the resident alphabeta T cells of normal skin. Greater clonality was observed in lesional scalp samples, especially alopecia totalis/universalis, versus normal scalp. The study found TCR sharing across patients less clear than in mice, possibly for HLA reasons.

Sorting of CD4+ and CD8+ T cells was performed on PBMCs. In germline, CDR1 is SGHVS, CDR2 FNYEAQ. V lost 1 base and J 4 bases, leaving 13 bases between the germline ends. The CDR3 is 15 amino acids. Following RNA extraction, reverse transcription yielded cDNA that acted as the sequencing template. Only in-frame clones appear in the TCRdb table, and some are missing; sequencing was by immunoSEQ multiplex PCR. Of 110,000 or so clones listed, 59% were seen once; the top ten hold 20% to 25%. Worth noting for this clone: The antigen remains undetermined.

The sequence derives from a human donor in good health. The specimen sequenced was CD8+ T cells sorted from blood. This chain connects TRBV7-6 to TRBJ1-2; D is undetermined. The CDR3 is CASSLGAGFSYGYTF. CDR3 in DNA: TGTGCCAGCAGCTTAGGCGCGGGTTTTAGCTATGGCTACACCTTC.